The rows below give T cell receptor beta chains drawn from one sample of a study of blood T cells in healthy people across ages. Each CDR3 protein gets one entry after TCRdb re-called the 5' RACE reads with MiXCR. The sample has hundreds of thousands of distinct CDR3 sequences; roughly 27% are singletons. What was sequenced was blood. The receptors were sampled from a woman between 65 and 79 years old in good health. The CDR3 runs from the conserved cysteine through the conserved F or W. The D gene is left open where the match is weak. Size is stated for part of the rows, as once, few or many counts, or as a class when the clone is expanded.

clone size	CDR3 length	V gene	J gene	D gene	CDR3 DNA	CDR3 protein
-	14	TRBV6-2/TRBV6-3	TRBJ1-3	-	TGTGCCAGCACTGTCGCCTTCTCTGGAAACACCATATATTTT	CASTVAFSGNTIYF
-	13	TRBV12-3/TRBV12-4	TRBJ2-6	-	TGTGCCAGCAGTTCGGTTGGGGCCAACGTCCTGACTTTC	CASSSVGANVLTF
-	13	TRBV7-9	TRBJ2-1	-	TGTGCCAGCAGCTTAGGGGAGAGGAATGAGCAGTTCTTC	CASSLGERNEQFF
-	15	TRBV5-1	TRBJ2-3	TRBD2	TGCGCCAGCAGCTTGATCGGGAGGGCCCCAGATACGCAGTATTTT	CASSLIGRAPDTQYF
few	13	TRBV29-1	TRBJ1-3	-	TGCAGCGTAACAGGTCCCTCTGGAAACACCATATATTTT	CSVTGPSGNTIYF
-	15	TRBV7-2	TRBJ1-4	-	TGTGCCAGCAGCTTTGCGGGTCCTTATAATGAAAAACTGTTTTTT	CASSFAGPYNEKLFF
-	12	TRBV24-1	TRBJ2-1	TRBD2	TGTGCCACCAGTGATGAGAGCGGGAAGCAGTTCTTC	CATSDESGKQFF
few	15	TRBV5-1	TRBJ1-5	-	TGCGCCAGCAGCTTGTACGAAGACAGGAATCAGCCCCAGCATTTT	CASSLYEDRNQPQHF
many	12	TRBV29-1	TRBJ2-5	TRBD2	TGCAGCGTTCTAGCGGGAGAAGAGACCCAGTACTTC	CSVLAGEETQYF
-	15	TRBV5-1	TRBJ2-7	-	TGCGCCAGCAGCTTGGCCGGGGTAGGCTCCTACGAGCAGTACTTC	CASSLAGVGSYEQYF
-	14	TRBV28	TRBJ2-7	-	TGTGCCAGCAGTCCGGCTCTCACGGCCTACGAGCAGTACTTC	CASSPALTAYEQYF
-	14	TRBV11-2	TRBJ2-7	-	TGTGCCAGCAGCTCCGGGCCGGGCTCCTACGAGCAGTACTTC	CASSSGPGSYEQYF
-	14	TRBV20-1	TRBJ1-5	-	TGCAGTGCTGGGGGGCTGGGGGGCAATCAGCCCCAGCATTTT	CSAGGLGGNQPQHF
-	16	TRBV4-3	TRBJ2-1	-	TGCGCCAGCAGCCAAGATTGGAGTAGTTTGTACAATGAGCAGTTCTTC	CASSQDWSSLYNEQFF
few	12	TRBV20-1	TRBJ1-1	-	TGCAGTGCTACGGACACGAACACTGAAGCTTTCTTT	CSATDTNTEAFF
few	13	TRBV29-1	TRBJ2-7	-	TGCAGCGTCGGTGGCAGGGTTTCCTACGAGCAGTACTTC	CSVGGRVSYEQYF
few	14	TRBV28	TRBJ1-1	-	TGTGCCAGCAGTCTGCTACAAGGGGGTACTGAAGCTTTCTTT	CASSLLQGGTEAFF
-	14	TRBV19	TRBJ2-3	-	TGTGCCAGTAGTATCACCAGACGGATAGATACGCAGTATTTT	CASSITRRIDTQYF
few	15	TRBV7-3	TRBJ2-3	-	TGTGCCAGCAGCTTAAATCCCGGGAGCACAGATACGCAGTATTTT	CASSLNPGSTDTQYF
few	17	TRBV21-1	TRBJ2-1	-	TGTGCCAGGACCACCTACAGGGCCGGAGGGTCCTACAATGAGCAGTTCTTC	CARTTYRAGGSYNEQFF
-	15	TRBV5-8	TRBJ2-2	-	TGTGCCAGCAGCTTGGTAGGGTTGAACACCGGGGAGCTGTTTTTT	CASSLVGLNTGELFF
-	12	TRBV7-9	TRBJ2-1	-	TGTGCCAGCAGCACCACGGACGCCACGCAGTTCTTC	CASSTTDATQFF
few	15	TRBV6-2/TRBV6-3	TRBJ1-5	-	TGTGCCAGCACCCAAATGCAGACAGTCAATCAGCCCCAGCATTTT	CASTQMQTVNQPQHF
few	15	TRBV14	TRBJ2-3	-	TGTGCCAGCAGGCAGCCGGATCGCGCCACAGATACGCAGTATTTT	CASRQPDRATDTQYF
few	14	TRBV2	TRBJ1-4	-	TGTGCCAGCAGCGTTCTGGGGGCTAATGAAAAACTGTTTTTT	CASSVLGANEKLFF
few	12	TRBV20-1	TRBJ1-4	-	TGCAGTGCTAGAGGACAGGCCGAAAAACTGTTTTTT	CSARGQAEKLFF
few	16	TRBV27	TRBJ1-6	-	TGTGCCAGCAGTTTGGACTACCCGGACAGAAATTCACCCCTCCACTTT	CASSLDYPDRNSPLHF
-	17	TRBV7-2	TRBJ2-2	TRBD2	TGTGCCAGCAGCTTAAAGGTTGGCGGGGGGAACACCGGGGAGCTGTTTTTT	CASSLKVGGGNTGELFF